Reported below is one TCR beta chain. This entry belongs to a study of T cells expressing NK-cell markers. The CDR3 sequence is 16 residues long. Germline CDR1 and CDR2: KGHDR and SFDVKD. What made the TCR beta cDNA was 5'RACE template switching with UMIs. From its re-call of the 5' RACE reads, TCRdb lists each CDR3 protein once, without DNA. In total, the table holds some 390,000 distinct CDR3 sequences. The receptor comes from a woman aged 45 to 65 in good health. Sequenced: blood T cells: a sorted CD56 or NKG2C T cell subset, CD4+ or CD8+ T cells, or bulk PBMC T cells (not recorded which). This chain connects TRBV24-1 to TRBJ2-1. CDR3 in amino acids: CATSDPTSKWDNEQFF.